The 13 T cell receptor beta chains reported below all come from one sample, sequenced in a study of post-analysis software for immune sequencing data. Study outcomes and limitations: Elevated frequency relative to controls characterized roughly 5 TRBV segments in patients, TRBV5-6, TRBV5-1 and TRBV20-1 among them.

The authors incorporated unique molecular identifiers into the TCR beta cDNA libraries. TCRdb independently ran MiXCR on the PCR reads; one entry per CDR3 protein. The data contain almost 700,000 distinct CDR3 sequences, over 45% of them singletons. Their antigens are not known. The source material was blood. Every receptor here comes from a girl aged 2-10 years with multiple sclerosis.

The chain is built from TRBV29-1 and TRBJ2-1; 8 bases are shared with TRBD1. The CDR3 totals 13 residues. Trimming removed 8 bases from V and 2 bases from J; junction bases left unmatched: 5. Per the germline V gene, CDR1 is SQVTM and CDR2 is ANQGSEA. CDR3 in DNA: TGCAGCATAGACAGGGGACCCTACAATGAGCAGTTCTTC. This gives the protein CSIDRGPYNEQFF.

This chain joins TRBV3-1 and TRBJ2-1; 8 nucleotides align to TRBD2. Germline V gene data show CDR1 as LGHDT and CDR2 as YNNKEL (reference sequence). The J segment lost 8 bases and the V segment lost 2 bases, leaving 8 bases of the junction unmatched. The CDR3 totals 15 residues. CDR3 bases: TGTGCCAGCAGCCAACCCGGGGGGGCTTGGGATGAGCAGTTCTTC. Translated, it gives CASSQPGGAWDEQFF.

This clonotype occurred a few times. The V gene is TRBV29-1, the J gene TRBJ2-1; tentatively, D is TRBD1 (5 bases). The CDR3 extends over 12 amino acids. The V and J ends lost 7 bases and 9 bases respectively, with 16 bases between them. Germline V gene data show CDR1 as SQVTM and CDR2 as ANQGSEA. The CDR3 loop is CSAGHPQSEQFF. CDR3 DNA sequence: TGCAGCGCTGGACATCCGCAAAGTGAGCAGTTCTTC.

The rearrangement uses TRBV5-1 and TRBJ2-1; no definite D call. Germline CDR1 reads SGHRS; CDR2 reads YFSETQ. This CDR3 has 18 amino acids. V was clipped by 0 bases and J by 1 base, with 17 bases between them. The CDR3 coding sequence is TGCGCCAGCAGCTTGGCCGGTACCACCGTTGGATCCTACAATGAGCAGTTCTTC. Its protein product is CASSLAGTTVGSYNEQFF.

V and J are TRBV5-1 and TRBJ2-1, with TRBD2 identical over 13 bases. Germline trimming cut 4 bases from V and 1 base from J; bases unmatched to any gene: 14. The germline CDR1 and CDR2 sequences are SGHRS and YFSETQ. The CDR3 consists of 20 residues. The chain's CDR3 is CASSVRGVRTSGSSYNEQFF. The CDR3 nucleotides are TGCGCCAGCAGCGTCCGAGGGGTCCGGACTAGCGGGAGTTCCTACAATGAGCAGTTCTTC.

In nucleotides, the CDR3 is TGTGCCAGCAGGTCAAGCGGGGGTCCTAGACTTGTTACACGGTTCTTC. This encodes CASRSSGGPRLVTRFF. This rearrangement joins TRBV7-8 to TRBJ2-1, with TRBD2 matching over 8 bases. V was clipped by 6 bases and J by 15 bases; unmatched bases: 22. CDR3 size: 16 residues. Germline CDR1 SGHVS, CDR2 FQNEAQ.

Only a few counts were recorded for this clonotype. V gene TRBV12-3 or TRBV12-4 combines with J gene TRBJ2-5; D may correspond to TRBD1 or TRBD2 (5 bases each). The CDR3 is 13 residues long. Deletions cut 3 bases from V and 5 bases from J, with 10 bases between. The CDR3 loop is CASSLRGVETQYF. CDR3 sequence (DNA): TGTGCCAGCAGTTTGAGGGGTGTGGAGACCCAGTACTTC.

This chain links TRBV7-2 with TRBJ2-5; unclear D gene. V lost 5 bases, J lost 2 bases, and 12 bases lay in between. Germline values: CDR1 SGHTA, CDR2 FQGNSA. This CDR3 spans 14 amino acids. CDR3 sequence (DNA): TGTGCCAGCAGCCAAAACAGCCTACAAGAGACCCAGTACTTC. Residues: CASSQNSLQETQYF.

The chain uses TRBV3-1 and TRBJ2-3, with TRBD2 matching over 12 bases. Germline CDR1 is LGHDT and CDR2 is YNNKEL (reference sequence). V lost 4 bases, J lost 7 bases, and 9 bases stayed unmatched. This CDR3 has 16 amino acids. The CDR3 region is CASSRTLAGGQNTQYF. CDR3 coding DNA: TGTGCCAGCAGCCGAACCCTAGCGGGGGGGCAAAATACGCAGTATTTT.

The rearrangement joins TRBV5-1 to TRBJ2-1; D gene uncertain. Germline CDR1 reads SGHRS; CDR2 reads YFSETQ. The CDR3 totals 14 residues. V was shortened by 5 bases and J by 3 bases, with 12 bases between the two germline ends. CDR3 sequence reads: CASRDVLVYNEQFF. Here the CDR3 DNA reads TGCGCCAGCAGGGACGTATTAGTCTACAATGAGCAGTTCTTC.

A remark on this clonotype: Germline and junction disagree at one end, which may indicate a read error. V gene TRBV3-1 combines with J gene TRBJ2-2; 9 bases line up with TRBD1. The CDR3 sequence is 17 residues long. Germline CDR1 and CDR2: LGHDT and YNNKEL (reference sequence). The CDR3 nucleotides are TGTGCCGGCAGCCAGGGTGACCGGACAGGGGACACCGGGGAGCTGTTTTTT. Encoded protein: CAGSQGDRTGDTGELFF. The entire variable domain, with the rest obtained from reference TRBV3-1 and TRBJ2-2, is as follows: DTAVSQTPKYLVTQMGNDKSIKCEQNLGHDTMYWYKQDSKKFLKIMFSYNNKELIINETVPNRFSPKSPDKAHLNLHINSLELGDSAVYFCAGSQGDRTGDTGELFFGEGSRLTVL.

The genes are TRBV7-6 and TRBJ2-1; no reliable D call. CDR1 is SGHVS, CDR2 FNYEAQ, per germline. Trimming took off 0 bases at V and 7 bases at J, with 10 bases between the two ends. The CDR3 is 14 residues long. The CDR3 DNA sequence: TGTGCCAGCAGCTTAGCTATAGATGGGAATGAGCAGTTCTTC. Its protein is CASSLAIDGNEQFF.

The chain links TRBV5-1 to TRBJ1-1; no clear D. V was cut by 2 bases and J by 0 bases, with 11 bases left in between. Germline V gene data show CDR1 as SGHRS and CDR2 as YFSETQ. The length of the CDR3 is 15 residues. Here the CDR3 DNA reads TGCGCCAGCAGCTTCGGGCAAGACATGAACACTGAAGCTTTCTTT. Its translation: CASSFGQDMNTEAFF.